The clone carrying this T cell receptor (beta chain) is a singleton in its sample. Antigen specificity is unknown. This entry is derived from a study of identical twins. Overall study results and limits: The study found that models underestimated out-of-frame TCR alpha sharing in monozygotic twins.

This CDR3 comprises 13 residues. Germline values: CDR1 GTSNPN, CDR2 SVGIG (reference sequence). V was shortened by 1 base and J by 10 bases, with 14 bases between the two germline ends. The donors were all healthy and Caucasian. A universal primer site came from template switching; cDNA carried unique molecular identifiers. TCRdb re-derived calls from the 5' RACE reads in MiXCR, one entry per CDR3 protein. The data contain 450,000 or so distinct CDR3 sequences, roughly an eighth of them singletons. This same sample was also part of a study on yellow fever vaccine responses in identical twins.

The rearrangement joins TRBV30 to TRBJ2-1; TRBD2 is a possible D gene (5 bases). The specimen was CD4+ T cells sorted from blood. This clonotype originated in a woman aged 18-29 years in good health. For the CDR3, the DNA is TGTGCCTGGAGTGCGATTACGGCGGGCGAGCAGTTCTTC. This codes for CAWSAITAGEQFF.